This T cell receptor beta chain appears in the sequencing data of a study of T cell changes during pregnancy in multiple sclerosis. Assay used: immunoSEQ multiplex PCR; TCRdb lists only in-frame clones, some missing. This table holds approximately 100,000 clones, more than 80% found once. The CDR3 runs to 16 residues. Germline V gene data show CDR1 as KGHSH and CDR2 as LQKENI. V gave up 3 bases and J gave up 0 bases; unmatched junction bases: 1. This receptor was taken from a female donor with multiple sclerosis, enrolled in a pregnancy study. This specimen was peripheral blood, taken in the second trimester of pregnancy. The rearrangement joins TRBV18 to TRBJ2-6; 8 nucleotides line up with TRBD1. The DNA for the CDR3 is TGTGCCAGCTCACCGGGACAGGTCTCTGGGGCCAACGTCCTGACTTTC. This encodes CASSPGQVSGANVLTF.